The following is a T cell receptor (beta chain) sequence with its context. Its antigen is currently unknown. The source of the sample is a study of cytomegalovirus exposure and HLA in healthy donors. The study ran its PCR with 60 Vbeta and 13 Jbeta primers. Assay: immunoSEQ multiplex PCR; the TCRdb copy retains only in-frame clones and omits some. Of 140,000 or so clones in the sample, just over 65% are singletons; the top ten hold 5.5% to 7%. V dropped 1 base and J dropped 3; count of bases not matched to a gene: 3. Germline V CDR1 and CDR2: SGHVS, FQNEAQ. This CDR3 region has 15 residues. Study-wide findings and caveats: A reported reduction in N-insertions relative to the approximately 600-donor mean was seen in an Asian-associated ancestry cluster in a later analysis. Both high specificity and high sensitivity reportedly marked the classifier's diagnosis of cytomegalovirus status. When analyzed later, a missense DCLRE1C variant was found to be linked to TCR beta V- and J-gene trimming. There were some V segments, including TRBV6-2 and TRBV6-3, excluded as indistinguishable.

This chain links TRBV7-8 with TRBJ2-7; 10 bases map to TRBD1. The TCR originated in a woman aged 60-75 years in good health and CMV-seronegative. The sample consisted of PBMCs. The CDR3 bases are TGTGCCAGCAGCTTAGGGGGACAGGGGAGCTACGAGCAGTACTTC. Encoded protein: CASSLGGQGSYEQYF.